These 28 T cell receptor beta chains were all obtained from the same sample, sequenced in a study of blood T cells in healthy people across ages (dated by TCRdb to about 2015). The library was prepared using 5' RACE. Sequencing was carried out with an Illumina HiSeq 2500. The second PCR ran for roughly 7 to 12 cycles and used a J-beta primer mix along with a sample-barcoded 5' primer. TCRdb redid the processing of the public reads, applying fastp at Q25 and MiXCR, and retained in-frame beta chains. When rows share a CDR3 protein, they turn into one entry using the most common DNA and genes. The sample table holds fewer than 900,000 distinct CDR3 sequences, of which roughly 47% were seen once. In total, the top ten clones hold 20% to 25% of the sample. Material for sequencing was blood. The source of these receptors is a woman aged 55-75 years in good health.

This clonotype was picked up a small number of times. The chain links TRBV5-5 to TRBJ1-2, with D unresolved. The germline V and J ends were trimmed by 2 bases and 8 bases, with 10 bases remaining between them. This CDR3 has 12 residues. The V gene's germline CDR1 is SGHKS and CDR2 YYEKEE (reference sequence). The CDR3 loop is CASSFDQNGYTF. Written as DNA, the CDR3 is TGTGCCAGCAGCTTCGACCAGAACGGCTACACCTTC.

This clonotype was seen only a few times. This chain uses TRBV6-6 with TRBJ2-7; D is ambiguous. The length of the CDR3 is 13 residues. Germline V CDR1 and CDR2: MNHNY, SVGAGI (reference sequence). Trimming stripped 2 bases from V and 0 bases from J, with 5 bases between. CDR3 DNA: TGTGCCAGCAGTTACACAGCCTCCTACGAGCAGTACTTC. The encoded protein is CASSYTASYEQYF.

The sample holds a few counts of this clonotype. The chain carries TRBV15 and TRBJ2-1; 7 nucleotides line up with TRBD2. The V and J ends lost 9 bases and 4 bases, in that order; junction bases with no gene match: 12. Germline V gives CDR1 LNHNV, CDR2 YYDKDF (reference sequence). The CDR3 covers 15 residues. CDR3 protein: CATELGGLRYNEQFF. In DNA, the CDR3 is TGTGCCACGGAACTCGGGGGACTACGTTACAATGAGCAGTTCTTC.

This clonotype was counted only a few times. The rearrangement links TRBV20-1 to TRBJ2-7; TRBD2 might be the D (6 bases). Germline-derived CDR1 and CDR2 are DFQATT and SNEGSKA (reference sequence). The CDR3 runs to 14 residues. V shed 5 bases and J shed 3 bases, with 17 bases lying between them. The CDR3, as DNA: TGCAGTGCTGGATTCCCGGGACTGAACTACGAGCAGTACTTC. Translated, it gives CSAGFPGLNYEQYF.

This clonotype appeared a few times. The chain is built from TRBV20-1 and TRBJ2-1; perhaps TRBD1 as D (5 bases). From germline, CDR1 is DFQATT and CDR2 SNEGSKA (reference sequence). Trimming removed 6 bases from V and 9 bases from J, with 12 bases in between. The CDR3 contains 11 residues. The CDR3 DNA is TGCAGTGCCACGACCCAGGGTGAGCAGTTCTTC. It is translated as CSATTQGEQFF.

V is TRBV11-1 and J is TRBJ2-5; TRBD2 agrees at 8 bases. The trim removed 7 bases at V and 11 bases at J, leaving 21 bases unmatched. The CDR3 sequence is 16 residues long. Germline V CDR1 and CDR2: SGHAT, FQDESV (reference sequence). The CDR3 DNA is TGTGCCAGCACCTATTTAGGGCGGGGGGCAGGGAATGAGCAGTACTTC. Encoded protein: CASTYLGRGAGNEQYF.

This sequence joins TRBV29-1 and TRBJ2-1; the match to TRBD2 covers 8 bases. Looked up from germline, CDR1 is SQVTM and CDR2 is ANQGSEA. The CDR3 totals 16 residues. J gave up 2 bases and V 3 bases, and 9 bases lay outside the gene matches. The CDR3 sequence is CSVDPLTGRAYNEQFF. CDR3 DNA sequence: TGCAGCGTTGATCCCCTTACCGGGAGGGCCTACAATGAGCAGTTCTTC.

Regarding this clonotype: A read error may be the cause here, since a much bigger clone is one base away. The CDR3 protein is CASSLTGSDNSLLHF. Written as DNA, the CDR3 is TGTGCCAGCAGCTTGACAGGGTCCGATAATTCACTCCTCCACTTT. The chain has TRBV5-6 and TRBJ1-6; TRBD1 might be the D (6 bases). The CDR3 runs 15 residues. Germline V gives CDR1 SGHDT, CDR2 YYEEEE. Complete variable domain (other parts from reference TRBV5-6 and TRBJ1-6): DAGVTQSPTHLIKTRGQQVTLRCSPKSGHDTVSWYQQALGQGPQFIFQYYEEEERQRGNFPDRFSGHQFPNYSSELNVNALLLGDSALYLCASSLTGSDNSLLHFGNGTRLTVT.

V gene TRBV20-1 combines with J gene TRBJ2-3; TRBD1 is a possible D gene (5 bases). V was trimmed by 0 bases and J by 2 bases, leaving 12 bases between them. CDR1 and CDR2 from the germline V gene are DFQATT and SNEGSKA (reference sequence). The CDR3 totals 15 residues. The CDR3 coding sequence is TGCAGTGCTAGAGATCCGGCAGGGAACACAGATACGCAGTATTTT. Amino acids: CSARDPAGNTDTQYF.

The chain employs TRBV4-3 and TRBJ2-5; 11 nucleotides align to TRBD2. The germline V gene encodes CDR1 LGHNA and CDR2 YSLEER. Trimming cost V 0 bases and J 11 bases; bases outside gene matches: 8. The CDR3 has 15 residues. The CDR3 DNA is TGCGCCAGCAGCCAAGAGACTAGCGGGACCAATGAGCAGTACTTC. It codes for CASSQETSGTNEQYF.

The sample holds many counts of this clonotype. The V and J genes are TRBV28 and TRBJ2-7, with TRBD2 matching over 8 bases. The CDR3 sequence is 14 residues long. With V trimmed by 6 bases and J by 2 bases, 6 bases remained unmatched. Germline V gene sequence: CDR1 MDHEN, CDR2 SYDVKM. The CDR3 is CASSPAGGTYEQYF. CDR3 in DNA: TGTGCCAGCAGCCCGGCGGGAGGAACCTACGAGCAGTACTTC.

This clonotype was observed a few times. The chain recombines TRBV5-1 with TRBJ2-7; TRBD2 is a possible D gene (5 bases). Trimming removed 0 bases from V and 5 bases from J, with 12 bases in between. The CDR3 extends over 14 amino acids. From germline, CDR1 is SGHRS and CDR2 YFSETQ. The DNA of the CDR3 is TGCGCCAGCAGCTTGGGACTCACCGGGGACGAGCAGTACTTC. The encoded protein is CASSLGLTGDEQYF.

The chain has TRBV9 and TRBJ1-2, with D unclear. V lost 3 bases and J 7 bases, leaving 7 bases between the germline ends. This CDR3 has 11 residues. Germline-derived CDR1 and CDR2 are SGDLS and YYNGEE. In DNA form, the CDR3 reads TGTGCCAGCAGCGCCGTGCGTGGCTACACCTTC. Its translation is CASSAVRGYTF.

The table lists this clonotype with a few counts. The chain carries TRBV6-1 and TRBJ2-7, with TRBD1 matching 9 bases. V was clipped by 7 bases and J by 5 bases; unmatched bases: 9. Germline assignment: CDR1 MNHNS and CDR2 SASEGT. The CDR3 totals 14 residues. The CDR3 DNA follows: TGTGCCAGCAATGGACAGGGGCCGGGTGACGAGCAGTACTTC. Translating it yields CASNGQGPGDEQYF.

This clonotype was observed a handful of times. V usage is TRBV20-1 and J usage is TRBJ2-5, with 8 positions matching TRBD2. Germline CDR1 DFQATT, CDR2 SNEGSKA (reference sequence). Trimming cost V 2 bases and J 3 bases; bases outside gene matches: 14. The CDR3 has 17 amino acids. The CDR3, as DNA: TGCAGTGCTAGAAGTCTGTCTAGCGGGTGGACCAAAGAGACCCAGTACTTC. This gives the protein CSARSLSSGWTKETQYF.

Turning to this clonotype: Given a much more abundant clone one base away, this may be a read error. The V call is TRBV3-1, the J call TRBJ2-1; a possible D gene is TRBD1 (6 bases). CDR3 size: 13 residues. The germline gives CDR1 LGHDT, CDR2 YNNKEL (reference sequence). CDR3 DNA: TGTGCCGGCAGCCAAGGGGGTTCCAATGAGCAGTTCTTC. Translating it yields CAGSQGGSNEQFF.

The genes are TRBV20-1 and TRBJ2-1; 12 bases line up with TRBD2. Germline V CDR1 and CDR2: DFQATT, SNEGSKA (reference sequence). The CDR3 totals 14 residues. With V trimmed by 4 bases and J by 7 bases, 5 bases remained unmatched. The CDR3: CSATGLAGRNEQFF. The CDR3 DNA reads TGCAGTGCTACCGGACTAGCGGGAAGAAATGAGCAGTTCTTC.

This rearrangement joins TRBV20-1 to TRBJ1-2, with TRBD1 as a possible D gene (6 bases). V shed 7 bases and J shed 4 bases, with 16 bases lying between them. Germline V gene lookup returns CDR1 DFQATT and CDR2 SNEGSKA (reference sequence). The CDR3 extends over 13 amino acids. Here the CDR3 reads CSVGGRPLYGYTF. The CDR3 nucleotides read TGCAGTGTAGGGGGGCGTCCTCTCTATGGCTACACCTTC.

Only a few counts were recorded for this clonotype. The chain recombines TRBV29-1 with TRBJ2-7, with D perhaps matching TRBD1 or TRBD2 (5 bases each). Trimming shortened V by 4 bases and J by 2 bases, and 9 bases separated the two germline ends. The CDR3 has 12 amino acids. Per germline, CDR1 SQVTM and CDR2 ANQGSEA. The CDR3 loop reads CSVVGPTYEQYF. The CDR3 DNA sequence: TGCAGCGTTGTGGGACCCACCTACGAGCAGTACTTC.

A word on this clonotype: A junction boundary mismatches the germline segment, possibly from a read error. The chain links TRBV7-2 to TRBJ2-7; TRBD1 aligns across 7 bases. This CDR3 has 14 amino acids. The germline V gene encodes CDR1 SGHTA and CDR2 FQGNSA. The CDR3: CASSLGTGSCEQYF. DNA for the CDR3: TGTGCCAGCAGCTTAGGGACAGGCTCCTGCGAGCAGTACTTC.

This chain uses TRBV19 with TRBJ2-3, with D possibly being TRBD2 (6 bases). Trimming shortened V by 0 bases and J by 2 bases, and 18 bases separated the two germline ends. The CDR3 length is 18 residues. Germline-derived CDR1 and CDR2 are LNHDA and SQIVND (reference sequence). CDR3 sequence reads: CASSIDGRIPTSTDTQYF. CDR3 bases: TGTGCCAGTAGTATAGATGGGAGGATTCCAACATCCACAGATACGCAGTATTTT.

CDR3 bases: TGTGCCAGCAGCTTAGTTGGGGGAGAAGCCAATGAGCAGTACTTC. It encodes CASSLVGGEANEQYF. This chain uses TRBV7-2 with TRBJ2-7; D could derive from TRBD1 or TRBD2 (5 bases each). Trimming took 1 base from V and 7 from J, leaving 17 bases between them. The CDR3 is made up of 15 amino acids. Germline CDR1 SGHTA, CDR2 FQGNSA.

The table lists this clonotype with a few counts. The V and J genes are TRBV27 and TRBJ2-3, with TRBD2 matching 8 bases. Germline loops: CDR1 MNHEY, CDR2 SMNVEV (reference sequence). The CDR3 has 15 residues. The trim removed 6 bases at V and 5 bases at J, leaving 10 bases unmatched. The CDR3 sequence is CASRYTSGARDTQYF. DNA of the CDR3: TGTGCCAGCAGATATACTAGCGGAGCCCGAGATACGCAGTATTTT.

The rearrangement links TRBV6-5 to TRBJ2-5; D perhaps matches TRBD1 (6 bases). The DNA end is a closer match to TRBJ2-1, so the J assignment may be wrong. Looked up from germline, CDR1 is MNHEY and CDR2 is SVGAGI. The CDR3 runs 14 residues. DNA of the CDR3: TGTGCCAGCAAGAGACCAGGGGTTCAAGAGACCCAGTTCTTC. It encodes CASKRPGVQETQFF.

The chain uses TRBV4-1 and TRBJ1-6; D ambiguous. Germline CDR1 reads MGHRA; CDR2 reads YSYEKL. The V end lost 2 bases, the J end lost 3 bases, and 8 bases lay between the germline ends. CDR3 length: 15 residues. The CDR3 DNA is TGCGCCAGCAGCCAAAATCGGAGCTATAATTCACCCCTCCACTTT. It translates to CASSQNRSYNSPLHF.

Ten or more counts support this clonotype. The chain combines TRBV29-1 with TRBJ1-2; D is undetermined. The CDR3 is 9 amino acids. V was cut by 1 base and J by 8 bases, with 2 bases left in between. Germline V gives CDR1 SQVTM, CDR2 ANQGSEA. This CDR3 reads CSVEGGYTF. The CDR3 nucleotides are TGCAGCGTTGAAGGAGGCTACACCTTC.

This clonotype was seen a few times. V and J are TRBV7-9 and TRBJ2-6, with D maybe TRBD2 (5 bases). CDR1 and CDR2 (germline): SEHNR, FQNEAQ (reference sequence). Trimming left V 0 bases short and J 2 bases short, with 8 bases between. The length of the CDR3 is 16 residues. Here the CDR3 DNA reads TGTGCCAGCAGCTTAGCGTCTAGCACTGGGGCCAACGTCCTGACTTTC. Translation: CASSLASSTGANVLTF.

This clonotype has more than one count but fewer than ten. V is TRBV6-2 or TRBV6-3 and J is TRBJ2-3, with D possibly TRBD2 on 6 matching bases. Trimming took off 2 bases at V and 2 bases at J, with 17 bases between the two ends. The CDR3 covers 17 residues. Germline V gene sequence: CDR1 MNHEY, CDR2 SVGEGT. In DNA, the CDR3 is TGTGCCAGCAGTTACCGCCACGGGGACTTACCCACAGATACGCAGTATTTT. It specifies CASSYRHGDLPTDTQYF.